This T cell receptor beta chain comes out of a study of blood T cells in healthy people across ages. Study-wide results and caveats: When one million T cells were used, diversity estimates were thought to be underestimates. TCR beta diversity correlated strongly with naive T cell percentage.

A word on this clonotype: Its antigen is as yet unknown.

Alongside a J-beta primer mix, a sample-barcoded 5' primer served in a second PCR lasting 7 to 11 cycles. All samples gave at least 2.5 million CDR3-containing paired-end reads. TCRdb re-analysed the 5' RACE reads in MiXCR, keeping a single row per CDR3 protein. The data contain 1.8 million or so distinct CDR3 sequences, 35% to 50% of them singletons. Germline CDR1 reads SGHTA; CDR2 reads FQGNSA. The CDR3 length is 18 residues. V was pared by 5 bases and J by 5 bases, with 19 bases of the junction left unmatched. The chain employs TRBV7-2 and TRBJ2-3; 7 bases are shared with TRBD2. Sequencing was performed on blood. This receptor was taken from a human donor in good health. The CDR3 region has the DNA TGTGCCAGCAGCCTACAAACGGGGGGAGGAGGCCCGGGAGATACGCAGTATTTT. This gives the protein CASSLQTGGGGPGDTQYF.